This entry concerns a single TCR beta chain. Source study methods: The assay estimated nucleated cells by amplifying reference gene primers. Method: immunoSEQ multiplex PCR; TCRdb's copy keeps in-frame clones and lacks some. V and J calls plus clone size are reproduced from that table; the DNA served to infer D and trimming. The data hold under 500,000 clones, with around 90% observed a single time. This entry comes from a study of blood T cell repertoires in COVID-19. Study-level information: From the United States, Italy and Spain came samples of acute and convalescent COVID-19. In each case, the material was cDNA or gDNA derived from T cells, B-cell-depleted T cells, or PBMCs.

The CDR3 sequence is 14 residues long. CDR1 and CDR2 from the germline V gene are SGHRS and YFSETQ. The V gene lost 4 bases and the J gene lost 1 base, with 10 bases spanning the gap. The source material was PBMCs or T cells enriched from blood (not recorded which). The clonotype comes from a woman in her late teens or twenties with acute COVID-19. The chain carries TRBV5-1 and TRBJ2-3, with D possibly being TRBD1 (5 bases). The CDR3 sequence is CASSQGGGTDTQYF. The CDR3 DNA sequence: TGCGCCAGCAGCCAGGGTGGAGGCACAGATACGCAGTATTTT.